The subject of this entry is one TCR beta chain. This specimen belongs to a study of blood T cell repertoires in COVID-19. Trimming at V came to 1 base and at J to 4 bases, leaving 8 bases not matched to a gene. Germline V lookup: CDR1 LNHNV, CDR2 YYDKDF (reference sequence). The length of the CDR3 is 19 residues. As originally analysed: Amplifying reference gene primers gave estimates of nucleated cell counts. Generated by immunoSEQ multiplex PCR, the TCRdb table keeps only in-frame clones and is missing some. V, J and clone size derive from that table, while D and trimming were established from the DNA sequence. The table lists approximately 500,000 clones, roughly 90% of them singletons, with around 1.9% in the top ten.

The TCR was taken from a woman between 35 and 50 years old who had recovered from COVID-19. This rearrangement joins TRBV15 to TRBJ2-6, with 12 bases lining up with TRBD1. Sequenced: PBMCs or T cells enriched from blood (not recorded which). The CDR3 reads CATSRAGTGGAGGANVLTF. The DNA for the CDR3 is TGTGCCACCAGCAGAGCCGGGACAGGGGGCGCCGGCGGGGCCAACGTCCTGACTTTC.